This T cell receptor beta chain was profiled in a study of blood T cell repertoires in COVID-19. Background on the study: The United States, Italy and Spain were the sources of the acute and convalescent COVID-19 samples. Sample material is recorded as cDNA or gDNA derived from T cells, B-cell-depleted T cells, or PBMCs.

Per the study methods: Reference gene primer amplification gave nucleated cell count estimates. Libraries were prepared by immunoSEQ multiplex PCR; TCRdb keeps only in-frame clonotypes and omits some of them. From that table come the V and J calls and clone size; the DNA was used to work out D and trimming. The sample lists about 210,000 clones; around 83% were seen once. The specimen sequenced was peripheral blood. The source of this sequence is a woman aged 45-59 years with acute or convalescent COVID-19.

DNA of the CDR3: TGTGCCAGCAGCGTACGGGGGTCAGGACTAGCGGGAGGATCTGGGGAGCTGTTTTTT. Its translation is CASSVRGSGLAGGSGELFF. The V call is TRBV9, the J call TRBJ2-2; 14 bases are a match to TRBD2. This CDR3 has 19 residues. Germline V CDR1 and CDR2: SGDLS, YYNGEE. The V gene end was trimmed by 1 base and the J gene end by 8 bases; junction bases not matched to a gene: 13.